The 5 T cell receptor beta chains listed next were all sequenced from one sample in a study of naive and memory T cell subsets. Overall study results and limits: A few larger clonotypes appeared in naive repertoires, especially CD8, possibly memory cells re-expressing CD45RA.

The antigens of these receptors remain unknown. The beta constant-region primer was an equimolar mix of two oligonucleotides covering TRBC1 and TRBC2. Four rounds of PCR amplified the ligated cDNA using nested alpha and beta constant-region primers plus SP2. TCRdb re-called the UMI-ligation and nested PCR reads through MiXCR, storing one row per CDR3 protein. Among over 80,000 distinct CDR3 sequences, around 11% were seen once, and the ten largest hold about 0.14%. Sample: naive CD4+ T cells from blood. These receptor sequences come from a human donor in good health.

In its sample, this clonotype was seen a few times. DNA of the CDR3: TGTGCCAGCAGCCTCCAGCCCAATCAGCCCCAGCATTTT. Translating gives CASSLQPNQPQHF. The V gene is TRBV5-4, the J gene TRBJ1-5; D gene unclear. Trimming cost V 4 bases and J 3 bases, with 8 bases left between them. Germline V gene sequence: CDR1 SGHNT, CDR2 YYREEE (reference sequence). The CDR3 sequence is 13 residues long.

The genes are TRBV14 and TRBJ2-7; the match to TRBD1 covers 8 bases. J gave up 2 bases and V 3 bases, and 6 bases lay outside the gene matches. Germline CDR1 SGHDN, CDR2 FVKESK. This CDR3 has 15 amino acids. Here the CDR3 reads CASSQAGTGPYEQYF. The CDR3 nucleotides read TGTGCCAGCAGCCAGGCCGGGACAGGCCCCTACGAGCAGTACTTC.

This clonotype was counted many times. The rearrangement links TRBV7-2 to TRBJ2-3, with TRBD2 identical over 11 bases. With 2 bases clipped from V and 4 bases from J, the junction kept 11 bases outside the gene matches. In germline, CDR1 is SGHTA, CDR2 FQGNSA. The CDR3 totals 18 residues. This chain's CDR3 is CASSLRPRRLAGPDTQYF. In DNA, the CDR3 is TGTGCCAGCAGCTTACGCCCTCGGAGACTAGCGGGACCAGATACGCAGTATTTT.

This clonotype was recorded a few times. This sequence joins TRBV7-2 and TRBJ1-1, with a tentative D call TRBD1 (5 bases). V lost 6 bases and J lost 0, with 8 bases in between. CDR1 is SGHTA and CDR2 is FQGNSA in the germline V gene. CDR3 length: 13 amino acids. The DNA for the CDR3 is TGTGCCAGCAGAAAGACAGTGAACACTGAAGCTTTCTTT. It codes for CASRKTVNTEAFF.

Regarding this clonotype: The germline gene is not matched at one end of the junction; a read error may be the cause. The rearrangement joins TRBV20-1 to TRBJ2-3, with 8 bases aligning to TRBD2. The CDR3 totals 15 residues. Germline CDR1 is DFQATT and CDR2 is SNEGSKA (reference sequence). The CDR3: CSARGQRESADTQYF. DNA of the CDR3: TGCAGTGCAAGAGGCCAGCGGGAGTCCGCAGATACGCAGTATTTT.